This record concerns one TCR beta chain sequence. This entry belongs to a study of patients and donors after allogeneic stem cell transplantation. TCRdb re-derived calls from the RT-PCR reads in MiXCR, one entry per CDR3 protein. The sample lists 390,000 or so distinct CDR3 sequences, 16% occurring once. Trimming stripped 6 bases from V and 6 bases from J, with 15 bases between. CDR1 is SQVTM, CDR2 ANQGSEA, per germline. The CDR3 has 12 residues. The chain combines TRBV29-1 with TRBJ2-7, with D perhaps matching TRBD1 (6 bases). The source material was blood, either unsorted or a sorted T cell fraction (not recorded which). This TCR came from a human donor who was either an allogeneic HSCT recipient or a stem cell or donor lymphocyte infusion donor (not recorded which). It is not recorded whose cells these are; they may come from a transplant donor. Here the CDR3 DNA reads TGCAGCGTCGGTCGACAGGATCGCGAGCAGTACTTC. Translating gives CSVGRQDREQYF.